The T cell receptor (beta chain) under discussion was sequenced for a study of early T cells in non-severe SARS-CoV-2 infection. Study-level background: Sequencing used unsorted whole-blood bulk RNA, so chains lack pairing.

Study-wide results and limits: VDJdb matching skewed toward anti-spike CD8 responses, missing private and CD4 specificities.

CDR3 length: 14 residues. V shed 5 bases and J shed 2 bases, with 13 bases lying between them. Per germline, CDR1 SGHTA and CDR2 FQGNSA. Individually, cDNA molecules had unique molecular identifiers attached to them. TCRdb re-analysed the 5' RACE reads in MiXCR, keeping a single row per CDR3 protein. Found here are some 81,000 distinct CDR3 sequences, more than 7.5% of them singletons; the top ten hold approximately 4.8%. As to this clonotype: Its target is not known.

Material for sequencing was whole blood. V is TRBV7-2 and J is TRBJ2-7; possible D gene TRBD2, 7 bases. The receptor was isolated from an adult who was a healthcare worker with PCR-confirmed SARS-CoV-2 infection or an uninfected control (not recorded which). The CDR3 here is CASSRGTTTYEQYF. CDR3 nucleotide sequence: TGTGCCAGCAGCAGGGGGACTACGACCTACGAGCAGTACTTC.